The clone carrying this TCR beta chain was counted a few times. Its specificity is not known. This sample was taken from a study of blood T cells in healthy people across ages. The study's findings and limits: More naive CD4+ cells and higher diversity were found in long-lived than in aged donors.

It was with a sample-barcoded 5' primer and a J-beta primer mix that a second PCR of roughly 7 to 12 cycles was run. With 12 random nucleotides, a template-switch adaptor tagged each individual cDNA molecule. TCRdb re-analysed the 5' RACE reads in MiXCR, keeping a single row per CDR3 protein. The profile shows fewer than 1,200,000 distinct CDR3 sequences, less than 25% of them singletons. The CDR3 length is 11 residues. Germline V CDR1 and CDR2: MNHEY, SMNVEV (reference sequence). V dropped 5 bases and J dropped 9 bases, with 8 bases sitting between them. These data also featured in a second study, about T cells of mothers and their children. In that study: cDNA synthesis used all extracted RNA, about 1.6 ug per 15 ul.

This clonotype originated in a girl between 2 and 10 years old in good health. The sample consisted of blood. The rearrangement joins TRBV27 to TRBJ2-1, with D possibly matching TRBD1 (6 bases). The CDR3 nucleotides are TGTGCCAGCAGTGAGGACAGTGAGCAGTTCTTC. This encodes CASSEDSEQFF.